These 25 T cell receptor beta chains were all obtained from the same sample, sequenced in a study of T cell repertoires in cytomegalovirus infection. TCRdb reprocessed the reads via MiXCR and lists one record per CDR3 protein. The table lists some 400,000 distinct CDR3 sequences, 15% to 20% of them singletons. Source material: PBMCs. These receptors originate from a human donor in good health (CMV status not recorded). Some clones in this sample may be carry-over from other donors' samples.

The chain combines TRBV6-5 with TRBJ2-1, with D uncertain. Trimming stripped 1 base from V and 7 bases from J, with 11 bases between. Looked up from germline, CDR1 is MNHEY and CDR2 is SVGAGI. CDR3 length equals 14 residues. The CDR3 bases are TGTGCCAGCAGTTACTACCAGCGTGGGAATGAGCAGTTCTTC. Translating it yields CASSYYQRGNEQFF.

V and J are TRBV3-1 and TRBJ1-4, with D perhaps matching TRBD1 (5 bases). Trimming removed 3 bases at V and 10 bases at J, with 21 bases between. Looked up from germline, CDR1 is LGHDT and CDR2 is YNNKEL (reference sequence). CDR3 size: 16 residues. CDR3 sequence: CASSHGAGRRVRKLFF. Here the CDR3 DNA reads TGTGCCAGCAGCCACGGGGCGGGACGACGTGTTCGAAAACTGTTTTTT.

In this sample, this clonotype turned up many times. V is TRBV12-3 or TRBV12-4 and J is TRBJ2-1, with D hard to call. V dropped 1 base and J dropped 10 bases, with 5 bases sitting between them. The CDR3 is 11 amino acids. This CDR3 reads CASSLGLEQFF. The CDR3 bases are TGTGCCAGCAGTTTAGGCTTGGAGCAGTTCTTC.

The chain carries TRBV20-1 and TRBJ2-7, with D hard to call. Germline-derived CDR1 and CDR2 are DFQATT and SNEGSKA (reference sequence). The CDR3 contains 13 residues. The ends were cut back, 1 base at V and 3 bases at J, with 10 bases in the middle. CDR3 region: CSARAPLSYEQYF. CDR3 in DNA: TGCAGTGCTAGAGCCCCCCTCAGCTACGAGCAGTACTTC.

This clonotype occurred a few times. The V and J genes are TRBV12-3 or TRBV12-4 and TRBJ1-6, with D unclear. The CDR3 length is 14 residues. The germline V and J ends were trimmed by 4 bases and 15 bases, with 19 bases remaining between them. The CDR3 is CASSSISVSQDLHF. CDR3 sequence (DNA): TGTGCCAGCAGTTCAATCAGCGTCAGTCAAGACCTCCACTTT.

CDR3 bases: TGTGCCAGCAGCCAACAGGGCGTCACTGGGGCCAACGTCCTGACTTTC. This translates into CASSQQGVTGANVLTF. This rearrangement joins TRBV7-2 to TRBJ2-6, with D possibly TRBD1 on 6 matching bases. The ends were cut back, 5 bases at V and 2 bases at J, with 13 bases in the middle. The CDR3 has 16 residues. Germline CDR1 is SGHTA and CDR2 is FQGNSA.

The genes are TRBV2 and TRBJ2-7; no definite D call. CDR1 and CDR2 from the germline V gene are SNHLY and FYNNEI. The CDR3 sequence is 14 residues long. Trimming took 6 bases from V and 3 from J, leaving 15 bases between them. This CDR3 reads CASSLSGPLYEQYF. CDR3 DNA sequence: TGTGCCAGCAGCCTCTCCGGGCCACTCTACGAGCAGTACTTC.

The CDR3 is CASSFSREGANVLTF. CDR3 coding DNA: TGTGCCAGCAGTTTTTCACGTGAGGGGGCCAACGTCCTGACTTTC. The chain employs TRBV12-3 or TRBV12-4 and TRBJ2-6; D unclear. Trimming cost V 3 bases and J 4 bases, with 10 bases left between them. The CDR3 has 15 residues.

This clonotype showed up many times. The CDR3 region has the DNA TGTGCCAGTAGTACGAGCGGGACCCCTTACCATAGCAATCAGCCCCAGCATTTT. As protein: CASSTSGTPYHSNQPQHF. The chain carries TRBV19 and TRBJ1-5; D is perhaps TRBD1 (5 bases). CDR1 LNHDA and CDR2 SQIVND come from the germline V gene (reference sequence). V shed 4 bases and J shed 0 bases, with 19 bases lying between them. The CDR3 spans 18 residues.

This clonotype was observed a handful of times. The V and J genes are TRBV7-2 and TRBJ2-3, with 7 bases lining up with TRBD1. Germline loops: CDR1 SGHTA, CDR2 FQGNSA. Trimming removed 4 bases from V and 7 bases from J; junction bases left unmatched: 11. The CDR3 consists of 15 residues. In nucleotides, the CDR3 is TGTGCCAGCAGCTCCAGACAGGGCATTGCAAATACGCAGTATTTT. Amino acid sequence: CASSSRQGIANTQYF.

The chain joins TRBV14 to TRBJ1-2; unclear D gene. The CDR3 loop spans 13 amino acids. In germline, CDR1 is SGHDN, CDR2 FVKESK. The V end lost 1 base, the J end lost 5 bases, and 8 bases lay between the germline ends. This CDR3 reads CASSQGGPYGYTF. CDR3 bases: TGTGCCAGCAGCCAAGGAGGGCCTTATGGCTACACCTTC. The entire variable domain, with the rest obtained from reference TRBV14 and TRBJ1-2, is as follows: EAGVTQFPSHSVIEKGQTVTLRCDPISGHDNLYWYRRVMGKEIKFLLHFVKESKQDESGMPNNRFLAERTGGTYSTLKVQPAELEDSGVYFCASSQGGPYGYTFGSGTRLTVV.

In regard to this clonotype: This may come from a read error, since a much larger clone is one base off. V and J are TRBV6-1 and TRBJ2-5; D perhaps matches TRBD2 (5 bases). This CDR3 comprises 12 residues. CDR1 MNHNS and CDR2 SASEGT come from the germline V gene. The V gene lost 8 bases and the J gene lost 4 bases, with 11 bases spanning the gap. The CDR3 DNA sequence: TGTGCCAGCGGAGGTCCCGGAGAGACCCAGTACTTC. Encoded protein: CASGGPGETQYF.

This chain uses TRBV6-1 with TRBJ1-5; possible D gene TRBD1, 5 bases. The ends were cut back, 0 bases at V and 9 bases at J, with 15 bases in the middle. CDR3 length: 15 amino acids. The germline V gene encodes CDR1 MNHNS and CDR2 SASEGT. CDR3 protein: CASSEAGEGTRPQHF. DNA of the CDR3: TGTGCCAGCAGTGAAGCGGGGGAGGGAACGCGGCCCCAGCATTTT.

This chain joins TRBV3-1 and TRBJ2-2; D not resolved. CDR1 is LGHDT, CDR2 YNNKEL, per germline (reference sequence). Trimming pared 1 base from V and 4 bases from J, leaving 7 bases between. The CDR3 loop spans 14 amino acids. CDR3 protein: CASSQGYLTGELFF. CDR3 DNA: TGTGCCAGCAGCCAAGGATACCTCACCGGGGAGCTGTTTTTT.

This clonotype was recorded many times. This chain connects TRBV7-2 to TRBJ1-6; tentative D call: TRBD1 (5 bases). The CDR3 has 18 residues. V lost 4 bases to trimming and J lost 5 bases, with 21 bases between them. CDR1 and CDR2 (germline): SGHTA, FQGNSA. CDR3 in amino acids: CASSSLRGGGYNNSPLHF. CDR3 in DNA: TGTGCCAGCAGCTCCTTAAGGGGAGGAGGGTACAATAATTCACCCCTCCACTTT. The entire variable domain, with the rest obtained from reference TRBV7-2 and TRBJ1-6, is as follows: GAGVSQSPSNKVTEKGKDVELRCDPISGHTALYWYRQSLGQGLEFLIYFQGNSAPDKSGLPSDRFSAERTGGSVSTLTIQRTQQEDSAVYLCASSSLRGGGYNNSPLHFGNGTRLTVT.

There are many counts of this clonotype. V and J are TRBV12-5 and TRBJ1-1, with 7 bases aligning to TRBD1. Trimming at V came to 8 bases and at J to 3 bases, leaving 6 bases not matched to a gene. Germline V gene data show CDR1 as LGHNT and CDR2 as FRNRAP. The length of the CDR3 is 13 residues. Here the CDR3 reads CASHRGGHTEAFF. CDR3 nucleotide sequence: TGTGCTAGTCACAGGGGAGGGCACACTGAAGCTTTCTTT.

The genes are TRBV19 and TRBJ2-7, with D maybe TRBD1 (5 bases). Trimming took 4 bases from V and 7 from J, leaving 17 bases between them. Germline V gene lookup returns CDR1 LNHDA and CDR2 SQIVND (reference sequence). CDR3 length: 14 residues. CDR3 sequence: CASSTGDSPLEQYF. CDR3 nucleotide sequence: TGTGCCAGTAGTACCGGTGACAGCCCTTTGGAGCAGTACTTC.

This clonotype was seen many times. This rearrangement joins TRBV7-2 to TRBJ1-2; 11 bases line up with TRBD1. Germline CDR1 SGHTA, CDR2 FQGNSA. The CDR3 has 15 amino acids. After removal of 5 bases from V and 6 bases from J, the junction contained 8 bases not matched to a gene. The CDR3 DNA follows: TGTGCCAGCAGCCCCTCGGGACAGGGGGTAAATGGCTACACCTTC. Its translation: CASSPSGQGVNGYTF. The whole variable domain, filled in from reference TRBV7-2 and TRBJ1-2, reads GAGVSQSPSNKVTEKGKDVELRCDPISGHTALYWYRQSLGQGLEFLIYFQGNSAPDKSGLPSDRFSAERTGGSVSTLTIQRTQQEDSAVYLCASSPSGQGVNGYTFGSGTRLTVV.

This clonotype was seen ten or more times. The genes are TRBV12-3 or TRBV12-4 and TRBJ2-4, with D possibly being TRBD1 (6 bases). V was clipped by 6 bases and J by 0 bases, with 12 bases between them. The CDR3 runs to 15 residues. The CDR3 loop is CASRDRGLAKNIQYF. CDR3 in DNA: TGTGCCAGCAGGGACAGAGGACTAGCCAAAAACATTCAGTACTTC.

This clonotype showed up many times. The chain combines TRBV18 with TRBJ2-3; D is undetermined. Between the trimmed V and J ends, which lost 8 bases and 0 bases, there was a span of 12 bases. In germline, CDR1 is KGHSH, CDR2 LQKENI. This CDR3 contains 14 residues. The CDR3 DNA is TGTGCCAGCAGCCCCCTGGACAGCACAGATACGCAGTATTTT. It is translated as CASSPLDSTDTQYF.

The chain is built from TRBV5-5 and TRBJ1-2, with D unresolved. This CDR3 comprises 13 residues. Germline V gene sequence: CDR1 SGHKS, CDR2 YYEKEE (reference sequence). With 5 bases removed from V and 0 bases from J, the gap between germline ends came to 8 bases. This CDR3 reads CASSPGPNYGYTF. DNA of the CDR3: TGTGCCAGCAGTCCTGGGCCTAACTATGGCTACACCTTC. The whole variable domain, remainder taken from reference TRBV5-5 and TRBJ1-2, is DAGVTQSPTHLIKTRGQQVTLRCSPISGHKSVSWYQQVLGQGPQFIFQYYEKEERGRGNFPDRFSARQFPNYSSELNVNALLLGDSALYLCASSPGPNYGYTFGSGTRLTVV.

The sample holds many counts of this clonotype. This chain connects TRBV7-2 to TRBJ2-7; TRBD2 is a possible D gene (6 bases). CDR1 SGHTA and CDR2 FQGNSA come from the germline V gene. Trimming removed 8 bases at V and 4 bases at J, with 15 bases between. CDR3 size: 13 residues. In DNA, the CDR3 is TGTGCCAGCGCACGTAACGGGGGATACGAGCAGTACTTC. This translates into CASARNGGYEQYF.

This clonotype was seen a handful of times. The chain joins TRBV4-3 to TRBJ1-5; TRBD1 agrees at 7 bases. The J segment lost 7 bases and the V segment lost 0 bases, leaving 9 bases of the junction unmatched. CDR1 is LGHNA and CDR2 is YSLEER in the germline V gene. This CDR3 is built from 16 residues. CDR3 region: CASSQDRTGGGQPQHF. CDR3 coding DNA: TGCGCCAGCAGCCAAGATCGGACAGGAGGCGGGCAGCCCCAGCATTTT.

This clonotype appeared many times. The chain joins TRBV7-2 to TRBJ1-3; 7 bases match TRBD1. Germline V gene sequence: CDR1 SGHTA, CDR2 FQGNSA. V trimming: 5 bases; J trimming: 1 base; junction bases outside the gene matches: 5. The CDR3 contains 15 residues. CDR3: CASSLRGQSGNTIYF. CDR3 in DNA: TGTGCCAGCAGCCTTAGGGGACAGTCTGGAAACACCATATATTTT.

This clonotype came up once. In DNA form, the CDR3 reads TGTGCCAGCAGTCCGATGGGGCGGGAGCCCTACGAGCAGTACTTC. It specifies CASSPMGREPYEQYF. The gene calls are TRBV12-3 or TRBV12-4 and TRBJ2-7; 7 bases agree with TRBD2. J gave up 2 bases and V 5 bases, and 9 bases lay outside the gene matches. The CDR3 is 15 amino acids.